This TCR beta chain was retrieved from a study of tumor-infiltrating lymphocytes in localized non-small cell lung cancer. Clones were sequenced by immunoSEQ multiplex PCR, and TCRdb holds only the in-frame ones, with some missing. The sample has more than 10,000 clones, around 79% seen once. CDR1 and CDR2 (germline): WSHSY, SAAADI. Trimming shortened V by 2 bases and J by 1 base, and 15 bases separated the two germline ends. This CDR3 contains 16 residues. The chain uses TRBV10-2 and TRBJ2-7; D might be TRBD2 (6 bases). The source is a human donor with non-small cell lung cancer. Sequenced: lung tumor tissue. This chain's CDR3 is CASSERSGSGSYEQYF. The CDR3 nucleotides read TGCGCCAGCAGTGAGCGTAGCGGTAGTGGATCCTACGAGCAGTACTTC.